This T cell receptor beta chain was identified during a study of long-term antiretroviral therapy in people with HIV. Run at survey level, the immunoSEQ assay was version v3.0. Here immunoSEQ multiplex PCR was the method, and the copy in TCRdb shows in-frame clones only, minus some. This sample yields around 30,000 clones, of which approximately 78% are seen a single time; approximately 8.5% belongs to the top ten. The CDR3 loop spans 14 amino acids. With 0 bases removed from V and 0 bases from J, the gap between germline ends came to 5 bases. Germline CDR1 and CDR2: SGHTA and FQGNSA. The rearrangement joins TRBV7-2 to TRBJ1-1, with D unresolved. The TCR was taken from a man aged 18 to 29 with HIV. The sample in question was unsorted PBMCs, obtained 1.5 years before starting antiretroviral therapy. The DNA of the CDR3 is TGTGCCAGCAGCTTAGCGGCCGTGAACACTGAAGCTTTCTTT. Its protein is CASSLAAVNTEAFF.